The 9 T cell receptor beta chains in this list originate from one sample, sequenced in a study of control samples from healthy donors and cancer patients. The repertoire was sequenced with immunoSEQ multiplex PCR; TCRdb's copy has only in-frame clones and lacks some. The sample shows fewer than 95,000 clones, roughly 89% of them seen only once. Sequencing was done on a sample of blood. The receptor set was obtained from a young man in good health.

V is TRBV30 and J is TRBJ2-1, with 9 bases aligning to TRBD2. V lost 4 bases and J lost 0; bases outside the gene matches: 1. Germline CDR1 reads GTSNPN; CDR2 reads SVGIG (reference sequence). This CDR3 comprises 14 residues. The DNA for the CDR3 is TGTGCCTGGAAGCGGGGGGCCTCCTACAATGAGCAGTTCTTC. Protein sequence: CAWKRGASYNEQFF.

The chain joins TRBV24-1 to TRBJ2-7, with unresolved D. The V and J ends lost 5 bases and 3 bases respectively, with 10 bases between them. The germline gives CDR1 KGHDR, CDR2 SFDVKD. The CDR3 length is 13 residues. As DNA, the CDR3 is TGTGCCACCAGTGTTCGGAATTTCTACGAGCAGTACTTC. It translates to CATSVRNFYEQYF.

This chain uses TRBV7-2 with TRBJ1-6; no clear D. Trimming took off 4 bases at V and 2 bases at J, with 0 bases between the two ends. CDR3 length: 12 amino acids. Germline CDR1 reads SGHTA; CDR2 reads FQGNSA. CDR3 nucleotides: TGTGCCAGCAGCTCCTATAATTCACCCCTCCACTTT. Protein product: CASSSYNSPLHF. The variable domain in full, with the rest retrieved from reference TRBV7-2 and TRBJ1-6, is GAGVSQSPSNKVTEKGKDVELRCDPISGHTALYWYRQSLGQGLEFLIYFQGNSAPDKSGLPSDRFSAERTGGSVSTLTIQRTQQEDSAVYLCASSSYNSPLHFGNGTRLTVT.

A single count supports this clone. The chain has TRBV13 and TRBJ2-1; 7 nucleotides align to TRBD1. V lost 5 bases to trimming and J lost 7 bases; unmatched junction nucleotides: 8. Germline assignment: CDR1 PRHDT and CDR2 FYEKMQ (reference sequence). This CDR3 is built from 14 residues. The CDR3 DNA reads as TGTGCCAGCAGCCAAGGGGGCACGGGAAATGAGCAGTTCTTC. It translates to CASSQGGTGNEQFF.

The rearrangement uses TRBV2 and TRBJ1-5; TRBD1 aligns across 7 bases. The CDR3 length is 18 residues. CDR1 SNHLY and CDR2 FYNNEI come from the germline V gene. J gave up 4 bases and V 3 bases, and 15 bases lay outside the gene matches. Here the CDR3 reads CASSDKLGGQASNQPQHF. In DNA, the CDR3 is TGTGCCAGCAGTGATAAATTAGGGGGCCAGGCCTCAAATCAGCCCCAGCATTTT. Full variable domain (outside the CDR3, taken from reference TRBV2 and TRBJ1-5): EPEVTQTPSHQVTQMGQEVILRCVPISNHLYFYWYRQILGQKVEFLVSFYNNEISEKSEIFDDQFSVERPDGSNFTLKIRSTKLEDSAMYFCASSDKLGGQASNQPQHFGDGTRLSIL.

The V gene is TRBV10-1, the J gene TRBJ1-5; D may be TRBD1 (5 bases). Per germline, CDR1 WNHNN and CDR2 SYGVQD (reference sequence). CDR3 length equals 17 residues. The V and J ends lost 3 bases and 1 base respectively, with 16 bases between them. CDR3 region: CASSDFQDTGSNQPQHF. CDR3 nucleotide sequence: TGCGCCAGCAGTGATTTTCAGGACACGGGGAGCAATCAGCCCCAGCATTTT.

The CDR3 DNA follows: TGCGCCAGCAGCCAAGATCGTATGGAGGGGCTAGCCAAAAACATTCAGTACTTC. The encoded protein is CASSQDRMEGLAKNIQYF. The V and J genes are TRBV4-3 and TRBJ2-4; D perhaps matches TRBD2 (6 bases). Germline loops: CDR1 LGHNA, CDR2 YSLEER. V was clipped by 0 bases and J by 0 bases, with 15 bases between them. This CDR3 is 18 amino acids long.

The table lists this clone with a count of one. The chain joins TRBV6-2 or TRBV6-3 to TRBJ1-2, with a weak D call TRBD1 (6 bases). The germline V gene has CDR1 MNHEY and CDR2 SVGEGT. The CDR3 totals 14 residues. Trimming cost V 4 bases and J 1 base, with 10 bases left between them. The CDR3 protein is CASSLDSFNYGYTF. CDR3 nucleotides: TGTGCCAGCAGTTTGGACAGCTTTAACTATGGCTACACCTTC.

The J gene is TRBJ1-3, the V gene TRBV5-6; D call uncertain. With 1 base removed from V and 0 bases from J, the gap between germline ends came to 17 bases. Germline-derived CDR1 and CDR2 are SGHDT and YYEEEE. The CDR3 runs 18 residues. CDR3 sequence: CASSLRVRGRYSGNTIYF. CDR3 nucleotide sequence: TGTGCCAGCAGCTTGAGAGTACGCGGACGATACTCTGGAAACACCATATATTTT. Using reference TRBV5-6 and TRBJ1-3 for the parts outside the CDR3, the full variable domain is DAGVTQSPTHLIKTRGQQVTLRCSPKSGHDTVSWYQQALGQGPQFIFQYYEEEERQRGNFPDRFSGHQFPNYSSELNVNALLLGDSALYLCASSLRVRGRYSGNTIYFGEGSWLTVV.